These 2 T cell receptor beta chains came from one sample sequenced in a study of control samples from healthy donors and cancer patients. The method was immunoSEQ multiplex PCR; TCRdb's version includes in-frame clones alone and lacks a portion of them. The table includes some 79,000 clones, approximately 94% detected once. Sequenced sample: PBMCs. These receptors all come from a woman in her forties with lung cancer.

The rearrangement joins TRBV19 to TRBJ1-2, with D perhaps matching TRBD1 (5 bases). Germline V lookup: CDR1 LNHDA, CDR2 SQIVND (reference sequence). The CDR3 is 14 amino acids. V was pared by 3 bases and J by 4 bases, with 12 bases between. The CDR3 DNA follows: TGTGCCAGTAGTATGCCGGGGGGGGTCTATGGCTACACCTTC. Protein product: CASSMPGGVYGYTF. The whole variable domain, filled in from reference TRBV19 and TRBJ1-2, reads DGGITQSPKYLFRKEGQNVTLSCEQNLNHDAMYWYRQDPGQGLRLIYYSQIVNDFQKGDIAEGYSVSREKKESFPLTVTSAQKNPTAFYLCASSMPGGVYGYTFGSGTRLTVV.

V is TRBV19 and J is TRBJ2-3, with 10 bases identical to TRBD1. The CDR3 has 15 residues. Per the germline V gene, CDR1 is LNHDA and CDR2 is SQIVND (reference sequence). J was trimmed by 4 bases and V by 4 bases; bases with no gene match: 5. CDR3 in amino acids: CASSTTGGDADTQYF. CDR3 in DNA: TGTGCCAGTAGTACGACAGGGGGCGACGCAGATACGCAGTATTTT.